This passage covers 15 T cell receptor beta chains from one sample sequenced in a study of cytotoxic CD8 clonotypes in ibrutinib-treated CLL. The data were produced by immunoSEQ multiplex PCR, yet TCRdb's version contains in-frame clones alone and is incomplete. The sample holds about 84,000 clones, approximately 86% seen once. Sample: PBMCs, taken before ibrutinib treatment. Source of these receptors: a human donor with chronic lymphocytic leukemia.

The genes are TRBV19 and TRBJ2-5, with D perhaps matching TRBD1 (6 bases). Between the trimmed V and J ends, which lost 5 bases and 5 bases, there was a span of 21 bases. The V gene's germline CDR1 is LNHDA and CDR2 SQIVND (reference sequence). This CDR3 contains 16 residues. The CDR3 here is CASSAHRDIGGETQYF. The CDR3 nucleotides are TGTGCCAGTAGTGCACACCGGGACATTGGCGGGGAGACCCAGTACTTC.

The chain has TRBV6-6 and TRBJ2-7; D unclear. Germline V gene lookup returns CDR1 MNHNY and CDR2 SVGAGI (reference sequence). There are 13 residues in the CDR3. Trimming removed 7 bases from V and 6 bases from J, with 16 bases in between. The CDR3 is CASINAVAGEQYF. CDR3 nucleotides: TGTGCCAGCATAAATGCAGTAGCTGGCGAGCAGTACTTC.

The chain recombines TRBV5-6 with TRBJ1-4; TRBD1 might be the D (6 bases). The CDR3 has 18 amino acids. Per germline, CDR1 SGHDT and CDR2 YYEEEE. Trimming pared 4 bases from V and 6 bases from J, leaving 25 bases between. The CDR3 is CASSRLGPGEDWYEKLFF. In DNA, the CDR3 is TGTGCCAGCAGCCGGTTGGGCCCAGGGGAAGACTGGTATGAAAAACTGTTTTTT.

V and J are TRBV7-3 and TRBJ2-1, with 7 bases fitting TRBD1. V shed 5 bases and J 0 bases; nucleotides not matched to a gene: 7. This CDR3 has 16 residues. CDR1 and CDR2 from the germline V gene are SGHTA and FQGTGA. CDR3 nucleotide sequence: TGTGCCAGCAGCCTAAGGGGACAGAGCTCCTACAATGAGCAGTTCTTC. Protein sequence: CASSLRGQSSYNEQFF.

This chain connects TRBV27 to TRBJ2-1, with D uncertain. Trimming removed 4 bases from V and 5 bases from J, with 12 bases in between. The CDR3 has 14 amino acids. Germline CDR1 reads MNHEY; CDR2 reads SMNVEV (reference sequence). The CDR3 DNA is TGTGCCAGCAGTTCCCCGTGGGTGGACAATGAGCAGTTCTTC. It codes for CASSSPWVDNEQFF.

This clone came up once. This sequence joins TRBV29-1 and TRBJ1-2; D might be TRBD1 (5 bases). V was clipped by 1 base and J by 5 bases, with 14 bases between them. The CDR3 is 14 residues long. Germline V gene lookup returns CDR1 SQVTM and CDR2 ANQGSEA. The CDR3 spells CSVEGIRGRYGYTF. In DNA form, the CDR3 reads TGCAGCGTTGAAGGCATTAGGGGCAGGTATGGCTACACCTTC.

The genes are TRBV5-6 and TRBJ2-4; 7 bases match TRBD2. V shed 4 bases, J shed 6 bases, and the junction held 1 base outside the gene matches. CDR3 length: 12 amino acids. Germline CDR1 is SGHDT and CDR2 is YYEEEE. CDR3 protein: CASSGGRNIQYF. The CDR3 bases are TGTGCCAGCAGCGGCGGGAGAAACATTCAGTACTTC.

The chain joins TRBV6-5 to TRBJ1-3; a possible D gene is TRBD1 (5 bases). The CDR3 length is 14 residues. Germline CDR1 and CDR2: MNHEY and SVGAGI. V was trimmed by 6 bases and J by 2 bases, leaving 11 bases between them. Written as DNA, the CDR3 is TGTGCCAGCAGCTCAGGGTATCCTGGAAACACCATATATTTT. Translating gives CASSSGYPGNTIYF.

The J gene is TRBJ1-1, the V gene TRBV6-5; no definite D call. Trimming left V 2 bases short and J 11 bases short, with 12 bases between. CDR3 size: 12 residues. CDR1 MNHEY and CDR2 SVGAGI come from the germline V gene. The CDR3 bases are TGTGCCAGCAGTTACGGTCAGTCTAGGGCTTTCTTT. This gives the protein CASSYGQSRAFF.

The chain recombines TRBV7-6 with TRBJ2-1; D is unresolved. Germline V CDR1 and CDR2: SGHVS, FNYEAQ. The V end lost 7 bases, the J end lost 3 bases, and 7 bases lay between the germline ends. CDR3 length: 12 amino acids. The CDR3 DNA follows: TGTGCCAGCACCTCGCTCTACAATGAGCAGTTCTTC. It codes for CASTSLYNEQFF.

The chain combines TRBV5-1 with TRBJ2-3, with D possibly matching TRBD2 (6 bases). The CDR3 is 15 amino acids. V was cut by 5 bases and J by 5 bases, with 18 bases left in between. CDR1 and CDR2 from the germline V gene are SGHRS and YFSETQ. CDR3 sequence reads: CASSRAGSPGDTQYF. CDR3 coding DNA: TGCGCCAGCAGTAGGGCGGGGTCACCCGGAGATACGCAGTATTTT.

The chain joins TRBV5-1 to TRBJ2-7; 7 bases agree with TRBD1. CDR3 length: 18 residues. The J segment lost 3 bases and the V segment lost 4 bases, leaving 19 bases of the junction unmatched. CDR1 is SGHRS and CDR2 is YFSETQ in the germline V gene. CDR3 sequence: CASSLSRDRRVSDYEQYF. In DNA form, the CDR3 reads TGCGCCAGCAGCCTTAGTCGGGACAGAAGAGTGAGTGACTACGAGCAGTACTTC.

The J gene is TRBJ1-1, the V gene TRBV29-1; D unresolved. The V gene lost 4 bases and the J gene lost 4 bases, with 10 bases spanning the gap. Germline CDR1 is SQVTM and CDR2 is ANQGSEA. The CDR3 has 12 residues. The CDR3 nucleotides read TGCAGCGTTGTAGCGGTTAGCACTGAAGCTTTCTTT. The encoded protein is CSVVAVSTEAFF.

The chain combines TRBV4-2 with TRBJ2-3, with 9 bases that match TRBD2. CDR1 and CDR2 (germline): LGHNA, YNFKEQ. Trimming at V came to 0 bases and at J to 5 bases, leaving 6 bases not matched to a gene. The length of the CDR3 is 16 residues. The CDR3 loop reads CASSQEVAGAGDTQYF. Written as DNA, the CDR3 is TGTGCCAGCAGCCAAGAGGTAGCGGGAGCGGGAGATACGCAGTATTTT.

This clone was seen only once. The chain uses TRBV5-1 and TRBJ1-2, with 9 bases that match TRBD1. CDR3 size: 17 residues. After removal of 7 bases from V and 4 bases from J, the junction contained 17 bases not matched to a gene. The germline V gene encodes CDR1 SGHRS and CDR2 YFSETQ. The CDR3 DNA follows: TGCGCCAGCGGACAGGGGACAGCCCGAGTTAACGGCTATGGCTACACCTTC. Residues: CASGQGTARVNGYGYTF.